This T cell receptor beta chain was profiled in a study of T cell changes during pregnancy in multiple sclerosis (dated by TCRdb to the late 2010s). For the wider study: Changes in the T cell repertoire over the course of pregnancy were examined in this study in women with multiple sclerosis.

The method behind the library was the immunoSEQ multiplex PCR assay. TCRdb obtained this table from immuneACCESS and retained in-frame rearrangements with V and J assigned. These tables miss some clones; where compared with another copy, unresolved V genes account for less than half of the shortfall, and the remainder is unexplained. Present in this sample are about 50,000 clones, around nine tenths of which were seen just once. The ten largest clones take up about 0.36% of the sample. Points on this clone: Which antigen it targets is not known. No qualities accompany the bases; no much larger clone lies one base away.

The junction shows trimming of 6 bases on V and 1 base on J, plus 15 bases between the germline ends. The cysteine opens and the phenylalanine closes a CDR3 of 15 amino acids. The sequence is cut down to CDR3 DNA, 45 bases in frame from base 1. The germline V gene yields SNHLY for CDR1 and FYNNEI for CDR2. The sequence was obtained from a female donor with multiple sclerosis, enrolled in a pregnancy study. This specimen consisted of CD4+ T cells from peripheral blood mononuclear cells, obtained before pregnancy. The chain is made from TRBV2 and TRBJ1-1; the D gene cannot be resolved reliably. The CDR3 has the sequence CASRPDTAGNTEAFF. The nucleotide sequence reads TGTGCCAGCAGGCCGGATACAGCGGGGAACACTGAAGCTTTCTTT.